This T cell receptor beta chain was recorded in a study of control samples from healthy donors and cancer patients. Repertoires were generated with immunoSEQ multiplex PCR, while TCRdb's copy carries only in-frame clones and drops some. The table has about 41,000 clones, roughly 94% seen once. Germline assignment: CDR1 SGHRS and CDR2 YFSETQ. The V and J ends lost 2 bases and 1 base respectively, with 9 bases between them. This CDR3 is 14 amino acids long. Sequencing was performed on blood. The chain couples TRBV5-1 to TRBJ1-1; D unclear. The clonotype originates from a man aged 55-75 years in good health. In DNA form, the CDR3 reads TGCGCCAGCAGCTTAGAGGCGAGGAACACTGAAGCTTTCTTT. Protein product: CASSLEARNTEAFF.